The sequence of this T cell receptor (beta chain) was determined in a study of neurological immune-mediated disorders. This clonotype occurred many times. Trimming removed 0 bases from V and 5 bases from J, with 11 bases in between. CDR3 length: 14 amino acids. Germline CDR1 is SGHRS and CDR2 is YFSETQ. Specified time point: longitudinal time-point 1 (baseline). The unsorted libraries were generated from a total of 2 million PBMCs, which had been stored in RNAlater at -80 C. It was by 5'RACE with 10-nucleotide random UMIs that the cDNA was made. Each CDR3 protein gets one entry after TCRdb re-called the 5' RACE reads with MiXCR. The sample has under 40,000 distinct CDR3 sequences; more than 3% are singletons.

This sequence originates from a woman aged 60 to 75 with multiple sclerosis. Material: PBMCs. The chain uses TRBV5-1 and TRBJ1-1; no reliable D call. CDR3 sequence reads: CASSLVPDATEAFF. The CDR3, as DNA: TGCGCCAGCAGCTTGGTGCCGGATGCTACTGAAGCTTTCTTT. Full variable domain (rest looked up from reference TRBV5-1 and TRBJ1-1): KAGVTQTPRYLIKTRGQQVTLSCSPISGHRSVSWYQQTPGQGLQFLFEYFSETQRNKGNFPGRFSGRQFSNSRSEMNVSTLELGDSALYLCASSLVPDATEAFFGQGTRLTVV.